This T cell receptor (beta chain) was identified during a study of cytomegalovirus exposure and HLA in healthy donors (dated by TCRdb to about 2017). Background on the whole study: In an earlier analysis of 450 to 750 of the donors, 276 Gb of sequence data and about 110 million unique TCR beta sequences from 180 million or so T cells were reported. Across 300 to 500 genotyped donors of the cohort, an average of about 240,000 unique TCR beta nucleotide sequences per donor were sequenced, and 15% to 20% of those sequences were non-productive. Donor age, sex, ethnicity and CMV serostatus were compiled alongside the repertoire data. About 280 gigabases of sequencing data and around 85 million unique TCR sequences made up an early release that covered under 750 HLA-typed donors. Five DR-DQ haplotypes were handled as single units for association and clustering, since linkage in the cohort was strong. The number of typed donors differed by locus: roughly 629-640 for A, B, C, DRB1 and DQB1; roughly 510 for DQA1; 606 for DPA1; and about 450 for DPB1. To study patterns of TCR occurrence, a later analysis re-analyzed previously published TCR beta repertoires from 550 to 800 donors and added high-resolution HLA genotyping. The study was designed to test whether signatures of past pathogen exposure could be identified by cataloging public T cell receptors. Of the roughly 400 genotyped donors, over 70% fell in the genetic ancestry cluster associated with self-reported Caucasian donors. Every repertoire in the discovery cohort had been generated on one and the same sequencing platform. Both class I and class II loci were covered by HLA typing, at four-digit resolution. In an earlier analysis of 587 of the donors, high-throughput TCR beta sequencing was used to judge whether each TCR beta V gene segment behaved as functional or pseudogenic. A later genetic analysis took genome-wide SNP genotypes for about three fifths of the roughly 670 donors and used that subset as a discovery cohort. The study combined high-throughput TCR immunosequencing, statistical association of individual TCRs with disease status, and machine learning to predict cytomegalovirus infection status. Besides the first cohort of 666 subjects, a separate validation cohort made up of 90 to 150 different subjects was used. The study used immunosequencing to profile the T cell repertoires of several hundred subjects and linked those repertoires to cytomegalovirus serostatus. Rather than using new phenotypic data, the later analysis identified candidate immune exposures from TCR beta sequences and from how often those sequences occurred across donors.

CDR3 length: 15 amino acids, cysteine to phenylalanine. Solely the CDR3 DNA is kept, with 45 bases framed from the first base. The junction shows trimming of 2 bases on V and 2 bases on J, plus 10 bases between the germline ends. Based on the germline V gene, the CDR1 and CDR2 sequences are MGHDK and SYGVNS. The method was the immunoSEQ multiplex PCR assay. For the multiplex PCR, a mixture combining 60 forward primers for TCR Vbeta segments and 13 reverse primers for TCR Jbeta segments was used. Amplification of the CDR3 region of rearranged TCR beta genes was performed with a multiplex PCR assay on genomic DNA. On the Illumina HiSeq System, the amplified TCR beta libraries were sequenced as 87-base-pair reads. The original methods were these. A later analysis counted about 80 million unique TCR beta chains across the 550 to 700 repertoires, and around 12 million of these chains were shared by at least two donors. Raw reads were error-corrected and collapsed into unique sequences with a nearest-neighbor algorithm that merged closely related sequences to remove PCR and sequencing errors. V, D and J gene segments were assigned by aligning CDR3 sequences to IMGT reference sequences. For a sequence to be retained, at least a six-nucleotide match to both a V gene segment and a J gene segment was required. A rearrangement counted as productive if the CDR3 had no stop codons and remained in frame with V and J, and every other rearrangement counted as non-productive. CDR3 was defined according to IMGT convention as the region running from the second conserved V-encoded cysteine to the conserved J-encoded phenylalanine. The earlier analysis of fewer than 700 of the donors excluded sequences that lacked an unambiguous match to a single V gene segment. In an earlier analysis of some 590 of the donors, V segments were called functional above 56.7% productive rearrangements and were called segregating when the between-donor standard deviation exceeded 5%. A statistical classification framework was built for diagnosing cytomegalovirus status from the catalog of TCR beta chain sequences. V and J gene assignment, in a later analysis, came from comparing TCR nucleotide sequences with IMGT/GENE-DB human TR gene sequences. The TCRdist pipeline was used in a later analysis to assign CDR3 sequences and most-parsimonious VDJ recombination scenarios. In a later analysis, every TCR beta chain was defined by the combination of its CDR3 amino acid sequence and its V-gene family, and reads without a unique V-gene family were dropped. A later analysis removed 600 or so highly shared, low-generation-probability nucleotide sequences to deal with suspected cross-contamination and a sequencing artifact. A later analysis calculated a clonal expansion index for each public chain from normalized within-repertoire ranks of inferred template counts. Generation probabilities in a later analysis came from a VDJ recombination model fitted to out-of-frame rearrangements, and those results were checked against IGoR. In a later analysis, hypergeometric tests were used to score TCR-TCR, TCR-HLA and TCR-CMV co-occurrence, with a repertoire-size bias correction applied to TCR pairs. To estimate false discovery rates, a later analysis permuted the HLA or CMV assignments 20 times. In a later analysis, co-occurring TCRs were grouped with DBSCAN, and TCRdist sequence similarity was added when clustering was performed within HLA-allele-positive subsets. For co-occurrence clustering, repertoires with fewer than 30,000 or more than 120,000 public chains were excluded, along with a handful of repertoires with anomalous nucleotide sharing. The clones in this table, taken by TCRdb from immuneACCESS, are in-frame only. Not every clone is retained; where verified, under half of the shortfall comes from an unresolved V gene, and the cause of the rest is unknown. That table gives V, J and clone size, and the DNA gave D and trimming. In this sample the table shows about 170,000 clones, 80% to 90% of which occur a single time. The ten biggest clones cover about 0.77% of the sample.

A word on this clone: Its antigen is currently not known. Qualities for individual bases were not recorded, and no much larger clone is one base off.

The cohort consisted of more than 650 healthy bone marrow donors. All cohort members were sampled while nominally healthy, although unrecorded immune exposures were likely present. The donor tested CMV seronegative, placing the donor among the approximately 400 seronegative members of the cohort. Every donor gave a peripheral blood sample, and the peripheral blood mononuclear cells from that sample were used for TCR beta sequencing. Genomic DNA was extracted from the blood cell samples with the Qiagen DNeasy Blood Extraction Kit. Broad study findings and their caveats: Across donors, most TCR sequences were observed very rarely, whereas some public TCRs were present in many individuals. The authors suggested that the approach could potentially be generalized to other disease states and immunological phenotypes. In the study, some 160 TCR beta chains were listed as associated with cytomegalovirus. Most CMV-associated TCR beta chains appeared to be HLA-restricted in a later analysis, and the HLA associations seemed to be driven largely by CMV exposure. When HLA alleles, especially DR and DQ, strongly co-occurred, TCR associations were difficult to assign to individual alleles. In a later genetic analysis, fewer N-insertions in productive TCRs were reported among donors in an Asian-associated ancestry cluster than the approximately 630-donor mean. Compared with equally common non-associated chains, HLA-associated TCR beta chains in a later analysis were more clonally expanded and had lower generation probabilities. A further reported finding was that TCR beta sequences accurately predicted the HLA-A and HLA-B alleles for most subjects in the first cohort. In vitro tests confirmed that a few of the cytomegalovirus-associated TCR beta chains recognize cytomegalovirus antigens. Correlated functional status among segregating V segments might be attributable to linkage disequilibrium, but an unknown experimental factor could not be ruled out. Sequencing depth was assumed to be roughly uniform across donors in the presence/absence analyses, though that assumption may not hold. A later genetic analysis associated a missense DCLRE1C variant with V-gene and J-gene trimming of TCR beta chains, and an independent cohort replicated the association. For the cohort, immune exposure information was limited to CMV serostatus. Because some donors lacked HLA typing at each locus, the association tests relied only on the typed subset. Cytomegalovirus status was reported to be diagnosed by the classifier with high specificity and sensitivity in both the original and validation cohorts. The cohort was sequenced for TCR beta chains only, and without alpha or paired-chain data the features that could be detected were limited. The earlier analysis of 587 of the donors excluded over 15 rarely observed V segments, including chromosome 9 orphons, because counts were too low. An earlier analysis of some 560 of the donors showed that most TCR beta V segments appeared in productive rearrangements either about 87% or about 30% of the time, which broadly matched IMGT annotations. At a false discovery rate of 0.05, a later analysis linked under 20,000 TCR beta sequences to specific HLA alleles. Some IMGT-functional V segments, including TRBV6-2 and TRBV6-3, could not be distinguished by the 87-base-pair reads and were therefore excluded. A later analysis found that TCR association rates varied across HLA loci, with DRB1 alleles showing the most associated TCRs and HLA-C alleles the fewest. A later analysis reported that several top co-occurrence clusters appeared linked to parvovirus B19, influenza, CMV and Epstein-Barr virus. A group of highly shared sequence variants was considered likely to be a technical artifact of the sequencing pipeline.

The TCR comes from a young woman in good health and CMV-seronegative. The rearrangement combines TRBV25-1 with TRBJ1-3, with a weak D call of TRBD1 (5 bases match). The specimen sequenced was PBMCs. The CDR3 protein: CASSENFRAGNTIYF. The DNA is as follows: TGTGCCAGCAGTGAAAACTTCAGGGCTGGAAACACCATATATTTT.